These 23 T cell receptor beta chains were sequenced from one sample in a study of blood T cell repertoires in COVID-19. The repertoire was sequenced with immunoSEQ multiplex PCR; TCRdb's copy has only in-frame clones and lacks some. The sample yields about 160,000 clones, approximately 87% seen once. Material: peripheral blood. These receptors originate from a woman between 70 and 85 years old with COVID-19, enrolled during active disease.

This clone was seen only once. This sequence joins TRBV6-2 or TRBV6-3 and TRBJ1-6; D gene uncertain. Germline loops: CDR1 MNHEY, CDR2 SVGEGT. V was clipped by 7 bases and J by 10 bases, with 20 bases between them. The CDR3 is 15 amino acids. CDR3 coding DNA: TGTGCCAGCAACCCTTGGGCTTCCCTGCACTCACCCCTCCACTTT. Protein product: CASNPWASLHSPLHF.

The sample holds a few counts of this clone. The chain joins TRBV7-9 to TRBJ1-5; D unclear. The CDR3 is 13 residues long. Deletions cut 2 bases from V and 2 bases from J, with 4 bases between. Per the germline V gene, CDR1 is SEHNR and CDR2 is FQNEAQ (reference sequence). The CDR3 DNA reads as TGTGCCAGCAGCTTACGGGGCAATCAGCCCCAGCATTTT. It yields the protein CASSLRGNQPQHF.

The chain employs TRBV6-5 and TRBJ1-5; D is unclear. Trimming removed 0 bases at V and 5 bases at J, with 8 bases between. The CDR3 contains 14 residues. Germline V CDR1 and CDR2: MNHEY, SVGAGI. As DNA, the CDR3 is TGTGCCAGCAGTTACTCCGGCGGTTATCAGCCCCAGCATTTT. Its protein is CASSYSGGYQPQHF.

This chain connects TRBV5-4 to TRBJ2-5, with 12 positions matching TRBD2. In germline, CDR1 is SGHNT, CDR2 YYREEE (reference sequence). This CDR3 has 13 amino acids. The CDR3 sequence is CGLAGGLQETQYF. For the CDR3, the DNA is TGTGGGCTAGCGGGGGGGCTTCAGGAGACCCAGTACTTC. Supplemented by reference TRBV5-4 and TRBJ2-5, the full variable domain reads ETGVTQSPTHLIKTRGQQVTLRCSSQSGHNTVSWYQQALGQGPQFIFQYYREEENGRGNFPPRFSGLQFPNYSSELNVNALELDDSALYLCGLAGGLQETQYFGPGTRLLVL.

The gene calls are TRBV19 and TRBJ2-1; 9 bases line up with TRBD1. The V segment lost 3 bases and the J segment 8 bases; nucleotides outside the gene matches: 8. CDR3 length equals 15 residues. Germline values: CDR1 LNHDA, CDR2 SQIVND (reference sequence). CDR3 nucleotides: TGTGCCAGTAGTATTGGAACAGGGGGCTTCGATGAGCAGTTCTTC. It encodes CASSIGTGGFDEQFF.

The CDR3 DNA follows: TGTGCCAGCAGTTCTAAGAATTCACCCCTCCACTTT. This sequence encodes CASSSKNSPLHF. V gene TRBV6-5 combines with J gene TRBJ1-6; D remains unclear. The germline V gene encodes CDR1 MNHEY and CDR2 SVGAGI. There are 12 residues in the CDR3. Between the trimmed V and J ends, which lost 4 bases and 7 bases, there was a span of 5 bases.

V usage is TRBV7-2 and J usage is TRBJ2-5; D not certain. There are 12 residues in the CDR3. The V gene's germline CDR1 is SGHTA and CDR2 FQGNSA. V was clipped by 1 base and J by 6 bases, with 6 bases between them. CDR3 residues: CASSLVEKTQYF. CDR3 coding DNA: TGTGCCAGCAGCTTAGTTGAGAAGACCCAGTACTTC.

This clone is a singleton in its sample. The chain joins TRBV28 to TRBJ2-5; the D gene is possibly TRBD2 (6 bases). V was clipped by 5 bases and J by 11 bases, with 15 bases between them. CDR3 length: 12 amino acids. Germline assignment: CDR1 MDHEN and CDR2 SYDVKM. CDR3 nucleotides: TGTGCCAGCAGTCCGGGACTCCCCTCTCAGTACTTC. Its protein is CASSPGLPSQYF.

The chain employs TRBV5-1 and TRBJ2-3; D might be TRBD2 (6 bases). The V gene's germline CDR1 is SGHRS and CDR2 YFSETQ. This CDR3 region has 16 residues. V dropped 0 bases and J dropped 2 bases, with 13 bases sitting between them. CDR3 DNA: TGCGCCAGCAGCTTGGTGCCGGGGGAGCACACAGATACGCAGTATTTT. The encoded protein is CASSLVPGEHTDTQYF.

The chain joins TRBV28 to TRBJ1-3; D may be TRBD1 (6 bases). Germline values: CDR1 MDHEN, CDR2 SYDVKM. CDR3 length: 14 residues. V lost 9 bases and J lost 8, with 20 bases in between. In nucleotides, the CDR3 is TGTGCCAGTCGACCAGGACAGCCCTGGGACACCATATATTTT. Amino acid sequence: CASRPGQPWDTIYF.

This chain uses TRBV7-9 with TRBJ1-2, with TRBD1 matching 7 bases. Germline V CDR1 and CDR2: SEHNR, FQNEAQ (reference sequence). J was trimmed by 2 bases and V by 1 base; bases with no gene match: 4. This CDR3 is built from 15 residues. The CDR3 nucleotides read TGTGCCAGCAGCTTAGGAAGCAGGGGGAACTATGGCTACACCTTC. Residues: CASSLGSRGNYGYTF.

The table lists this clone with a few counts. The chain joins TRBV3-1 (or the pseudogene TRBV3-2) to TRBJ1-6, with a possible D match to TRBD1 (5 bases). This CDR3 region has 14 residues. V was pared by 1 base and J by 9 bases, with 10 bases between. The germline V gene has CDR1 LGHDT and CDR2 YNNKEL (reference sequence). CDR3 bases: TGTGCCAGCAGCCAAGGGACATACGGTTCACCCCTCCACTTT. Amino acids: CASSQGTYGSPLHF.

In nucleotides, the CDR3 is TGCGCCAGCAGCTTGGCCGGAGGGATCTCCTACGAGCAGTACTTC. It is translated as CASSLAGGISYEQYF. The chain employs TRBV5-1 and TRBJ2-7; possibly TRBD2 for D (6 bases). The length of the CDR3 is 15 residues. Per germline, CDR1 SGHRS and CDR2 YFSETQ. V lost 0 bases, J lost 0 bases, and 10 bases lay in between.

This chain joins TRBV29-1 and TRBJ2-7, with 10 bases that match TRBD1. The CDR3 totals 14 residues. From germline, CDR1 is SQVTM and CDR2 ANQGSEA. V gave up 7 bases and J gave up 0 bases; unmatched junction bases: 6. The CDR3 sequence: CSAGQGLSSYEQYF. CDR3 nucleotide sequence: TGCAGCGCGGGACAGGGGTTGTCCTCCTACGAGCAGTACTTC.

V and J are TRBV18 and TRBJ2-7, with 8 bases identical to TRBD2. The V and J ends lost 2 bases and 3 bases, in that order; junction bases with no gene match: 9. Germline assignment: CDR1 KGHSH and CDR2 LQKENI. This CDR3 has 16 residues. The CDR3: CASSPTGGSGGYEQYF. As DNA, the CDR3 is TGTGCCAGCTCACCAACCGGGGGAAGCGGGGGCTACGAGCAGTACTTC.

V and J are TRBV5-5 and TRBJ2-7; TRBD1 agrees at 8 bases. CDR3 length equals 15 residues. Per germline, CDR1 SGHKS and CDR2 YYEKEE (reference sequence). Trimming took 6 bases from V and 3 from J; bases not matched to a gene: 11. This CDR3 is CASNLKGTGGYEQYF. DNA for the CDR3: TGTGCCAGCAACCTAAAGGGGACAGGCGGCTACGAGCAGTACTTC.

In its sample, this clone was seen once. The V and J genes are TRBV4-2 and TRBJ2-7; D unresolved. Germline CDR1 reads LGHNA; CDR2 reads YNFKEQ. The V and J ends lost 1 base and 3 bases respectively, with 13 bases between them. This CDR3 comprises 15 residues. DNA of the CDR3: TGTGCCAGCAGCCAAGGGGCCCTTCAAGGCTACGAGCAGTACTTC. Its protein product is CASSQGALQGYEQYF.

The gene calls are TRBV2 and TRBJ1-2; 7 positions match TRBD1. The CDR3 is 11 amino acids. CDR1 SNHLY and CDR2 FYNNEI come from the germline V gene. V shed 7 bases and J 4 bases; nucleotides not matched to a gene: 0. The DNA of the CDR3 is TGTGCCAGCAACAGGGGCTATGGCTACACCTTC. It yields the protein CASNRGYGYTF.

The chain carries TRBV5-1 and TRBJ1-3, with D possibly TRBD1 on 5 matching bases. Trimming pared 0 bases from V and 0 bases from J, leaving 7 bases between. Germline V gene sequence: CDR1 SGHRS, CDR2 YFSETQ. This CDR3 has 15 residues. The CDR3 DNA is TGCGCCAGCAGCTTGGGGGGACTCTCTGGAAACACCATATATTTT. Its translation is CASSLGGLSGNTIYF.

The chain combines TRBV11-2 with TRBJ2-1; D gene uncertain. Germline-derived CDR1 and CDR2 are SGHAT and FQNNGV. This CDR3 is 17 amino acids long. The V end lost 2 bases, the J end lost 1 base, and 15 bases lay between the germline ends. The CDR3 coding sequence is TGTGCCAGCAGCTTAAGCGTCAGCGCCCGATCCTACAATGAGCAGTTCTTC. Amino acids: CASSLSVSARSYNEQFF. Using reference TRBV11-2 and TRBJ2-1 for the parts outside the CDR3, the full variable domain is EAGVAQSPRYKIIEKRQSVAFWCNPISGHATLYWYQQILGQGPKLLIQFQNNGVVDDSQLPKDRFSAERLKGVDSTLKIQPAKLEDSAVYLCASSLSVSARSYNEQFFGPGTRLTVL.

The chain couples TRBV15 to TRBJ2-7; possibly TRBD2 for D (5 bases). Germline-derived CDR1 and CDR2 are LNHNV and YYDKDF (reference sequence). V lost 0 bases and J lost 9, with 9 bases in between. The CDR3 has 12 residues. The CDR3 here is CATSRDEGVQYF. In DNA form, the CDR3 reads TGTGCCACCAGCAGAGATGAGGGAGTGCAGTACTTC.

This chain connects TRBV5-6 to TRBJ1-3; D unclear. CDR3 length: 16 residues. Looked up from germline, CDR1 is SGHDT and CDR2 is YYEEEE. Trimming took 4 bases from V and 0 from J, leaving 14 bases between them. DNA of the CDR3: TGTGCCAGCAGCCGGTATTTGGTTTTCTCTGGAAACACCATATATTTT. Protein product: CASSRYLVFSGNTIYF.

This chain uses TRBV28 with TRBJ1-1; possibly TRBD1 for D (6 bases). This CDR3 spans 16 amino acids. CDR1 and CDR2 from the germline V gene are MDHEN and SYDVKM. With 4 bases removed from V and 5 bases from J, the gap between germline ends came to 20 bases. Here the CDR3 reads CASSSPGGGLGTEAFF. DNA for the CDR3: TGTGCCAGCAGTTCACCAGGCGGGGGCCTTGGGACTGAAGCTTTCTTT. The full variable domain, completed using reference TRBV28 and TRBJ1-1, is DVKVTQSSRYLVKRTGEKVFLECVQDMDHENMFWYRQDPGLGLRLIYFSYDVKMKEKGDIPEGYSVSREKKERFSLILESASTNQTSMYLCASSSPGGGLGTEAFFGQGTRLTVV.